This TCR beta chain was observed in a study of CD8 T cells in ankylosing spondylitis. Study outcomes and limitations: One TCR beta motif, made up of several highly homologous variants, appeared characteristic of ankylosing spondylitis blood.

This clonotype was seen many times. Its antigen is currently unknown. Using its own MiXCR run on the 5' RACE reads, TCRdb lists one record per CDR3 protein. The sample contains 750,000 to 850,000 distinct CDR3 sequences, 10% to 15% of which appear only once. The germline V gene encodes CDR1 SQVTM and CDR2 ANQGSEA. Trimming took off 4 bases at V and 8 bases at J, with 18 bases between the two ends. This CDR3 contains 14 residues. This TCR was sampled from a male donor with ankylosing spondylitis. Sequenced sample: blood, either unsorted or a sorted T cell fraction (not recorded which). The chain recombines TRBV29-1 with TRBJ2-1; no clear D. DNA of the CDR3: TGCAGCGTTGGGCGACTCTTGTCGGGCGATGAGCAGTTCTTC. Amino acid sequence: CSVGRLLSGDEQFF.